This T cell receptor (beta chain) derives from a study of identical twins. Study outcomes and limitations: Zero-insertion analyses were open to partial confounding by invariant MAIT and iNKT cells. Twin pairs had excess sharing that was weaker in beta out-of-frame sequences. Not following the same donors, the study drew its conclusions from cross-sectional statistical analysis.

J was trimmed by 2 bases and V by 3 bases; bases with no gene match: 10. The CDR3 totals 16 residues. Germline V gene data show CDR1 as DFQATT and CDR2 as SNEGSKA (reference sequence). In this sample, this clonotype turned up a few times. Its target is not known. Only healthy Caucasians were enrolled as donors. TCRdb independently ran MiXCR on the 5' RACE reads; one entry per CDR3 protein. The repertoire holds about 530,000 distinct CDR3 sequences, with 20% to 25% as singletons. These data also featured in a second study, about yellow fever vaccine responses in identical twins.

The chain links TRBV20-1 to TRBJ2-3, with 8 positions matching TRBD2. This TCR came from a woman aged 18-35 years in good health. Sample: CD4+ T cells sorted from blood. CDR3 sequence reads: CSASWVAGRFTDTQYF. In DNA form, the CDR3 reads TGCAGTGCTAGTTGGGTAGCGGGGCGTTTCACAGATACGCAGTATTTT.